This entry features one T cell receptor beta chain sequence. The source of the sample is a study of T cell changes during pregnancy in multiple sclerosis. The method was immunoSEQ multiplex PCR; TCRdb's version includes in-frame clones alone and lacks a portion of them. The sample holds about 37,000 clones, 90% to 95% seen once. The germline V and J ends were trimmed by 1 base and 3 bases, with 10 bases remaining between them. The CDR3 totals 14 residues. Looked up from germline, CDR1 is SGHDN and CDR2 is FVKESK. The chain recombines TRBV14 with TRBJ2-7; D is perhaps TRBD1 (6 bases). Sample: CD4+ T cells from peripheral blood mononuclear cells, taken in the third trimester of pregnancy. This TCR was sampled from a female donor in good health, enrolled as a control in a pregnancy study. This CDR3 is CASSQAFRGYEQYF. The DNA for the CDR3 is TGTGCCAGCAGCCAAGCTTTCAGGGGCTACGAGCAGTACTTC. The full variable domain, rest sourced from reference TRBV14 and TRBJ2-7, is EAGVTQFPSHSVIEKGQTVTLRCDPISGHDNLYWYRRVMGKEIKFLLHFVKESKQDESGMPNNRFLAERTGGTYSTLKVQPAELEDSGVYFCASSQAFRGYEQYFGPGTRLTVT.